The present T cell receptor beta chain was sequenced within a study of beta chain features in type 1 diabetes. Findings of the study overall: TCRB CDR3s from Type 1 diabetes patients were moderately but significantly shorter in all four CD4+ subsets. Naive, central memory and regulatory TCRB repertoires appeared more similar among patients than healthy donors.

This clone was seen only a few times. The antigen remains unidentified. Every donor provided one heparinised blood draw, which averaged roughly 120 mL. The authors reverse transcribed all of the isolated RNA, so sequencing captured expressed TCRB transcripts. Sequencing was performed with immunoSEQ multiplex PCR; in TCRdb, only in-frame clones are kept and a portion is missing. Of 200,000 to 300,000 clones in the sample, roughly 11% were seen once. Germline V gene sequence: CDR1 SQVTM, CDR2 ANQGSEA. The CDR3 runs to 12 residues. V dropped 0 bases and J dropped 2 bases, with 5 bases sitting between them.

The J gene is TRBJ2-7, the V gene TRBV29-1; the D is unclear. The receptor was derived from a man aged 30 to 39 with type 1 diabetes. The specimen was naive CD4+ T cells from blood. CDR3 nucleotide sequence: TGCAGCGTTGAAGATACAACCTACGAGCAGTACTTC. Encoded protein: CSVEDTTYEQYF.